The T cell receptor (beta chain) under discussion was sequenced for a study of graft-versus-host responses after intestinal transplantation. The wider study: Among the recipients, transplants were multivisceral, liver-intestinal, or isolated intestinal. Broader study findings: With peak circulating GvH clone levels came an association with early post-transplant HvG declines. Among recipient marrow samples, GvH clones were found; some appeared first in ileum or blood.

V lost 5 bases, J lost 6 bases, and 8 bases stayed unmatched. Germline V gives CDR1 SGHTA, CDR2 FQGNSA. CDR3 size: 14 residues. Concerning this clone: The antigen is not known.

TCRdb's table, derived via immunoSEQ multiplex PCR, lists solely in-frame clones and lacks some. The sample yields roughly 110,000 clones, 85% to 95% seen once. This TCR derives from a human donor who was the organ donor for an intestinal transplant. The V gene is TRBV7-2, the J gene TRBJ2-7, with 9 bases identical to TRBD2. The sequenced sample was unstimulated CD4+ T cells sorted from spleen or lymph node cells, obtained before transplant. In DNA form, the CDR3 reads TGTGCCAGCAGCGTTTCTAGCGGGACGCGCGAGCAGTACTTC. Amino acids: CASSVSSGTREQYF. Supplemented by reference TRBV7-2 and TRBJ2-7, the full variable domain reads GAGVSQSPSNKVTEKGKDVELRCDPISGHTALYWYRQSLGQGLEFLIYFQGNSAPDKSGLPSDRFSAERTGGSVSTLTIQRTQQEDSAVYLCASSVSSGTREQYFGPGTRLTVT.